This T cell receptor beta chain stems from a study of long-term antiretroviral therapy in people with HIV. CDR3 length: 15 amino acids. Trimming cost V 3 bases and J 2 bases, with 14 bases left between them. Germline V gene sequence: CDR1 SGHKS, CDR2 YYEKEE (reference sequence). The immunoSEQ assay was v3.0, run at survey level. Profiling relied on immunoSEQ multiplex PCR, and the TCRdb table lists in-frame clones only, not all of them. The sample has approximately 30,000 clones, over 75% seen once. The study drew at least one pre-ART and at least two post-ART PBMC samples from every donor. The TCR comes from a man in his forties or fifties with HIV. J is TRBJ1-2 and V is TRBV5-5; D uncertain. The sequenced sample was unsorted PBMCs, obtained 3 years after starting antiretroviral therapy. This chain's CDR3 is CASSSTVVLNYGYTF. The CDR3 region has the DNA TGTGCCAGCAGCTCAACAGTCGTTCTCAACTATGGCTACACCTTC.